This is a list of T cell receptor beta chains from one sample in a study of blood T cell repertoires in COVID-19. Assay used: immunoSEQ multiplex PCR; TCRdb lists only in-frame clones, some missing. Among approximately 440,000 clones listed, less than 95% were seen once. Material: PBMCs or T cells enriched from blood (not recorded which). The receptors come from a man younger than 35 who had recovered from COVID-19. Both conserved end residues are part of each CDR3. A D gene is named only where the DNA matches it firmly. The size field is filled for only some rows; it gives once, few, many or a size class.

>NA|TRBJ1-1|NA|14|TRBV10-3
CAISEASLSSEAFF
TGTGCCATCAGTGAAGCGTCCCTATCTTCTGAAGCTTTCTTT
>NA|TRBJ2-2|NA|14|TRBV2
CASLQGGYTGELFF
TGTGCCAGCTTACAGGGTGGGTACACCGGGGAGCTGTTTTTT
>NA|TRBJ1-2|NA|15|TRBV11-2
CASSLDPSANYGYTF
TGTGCCAGCAGCTTAGATCCGTCAGCTAACTATGGCTACACCTTC
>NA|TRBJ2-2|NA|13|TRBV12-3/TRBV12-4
CASSLGGSGELFF
TGTGCCAGCAGTTTAGGGGGCTCCGGGGAGCTGTTTTTT
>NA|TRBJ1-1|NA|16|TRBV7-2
CASREAAAIFGTEAFF
TGTGCCAGCAGGGAGGCGGCAGCGATATTTGGCACTGAAGCTTTCTTT
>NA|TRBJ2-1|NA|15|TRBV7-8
CASSLGGRGYNEQFF
TGTGCCAGCAGCCTAGGTGGGAGGGGGTACAATGAGCAGTTCTTC
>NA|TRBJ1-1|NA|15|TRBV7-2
CASSLFWGENTEAFF
TGTGCCAGCAGCTTATTTTGGGGCGAGAACACTGAAGCTTTCTTT
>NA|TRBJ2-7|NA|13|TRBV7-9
CASSSTGPGEQYF
TGTGCCAGCAGCTCTACAGGGCCGGGTGAGCAGTACTTC
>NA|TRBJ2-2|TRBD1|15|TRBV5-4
CASSQGQGWTGELFF
TGTGCCAGCAGTCAAGGACAGGGATGGACCGGGGAGCTGTTTTTT
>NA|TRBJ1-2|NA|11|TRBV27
CASTGGGGYTF
TGTGCCAGCACTGGGGGGGGCGGCTACACCTTC
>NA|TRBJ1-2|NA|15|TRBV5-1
CASSPDGQRIYGYTF
TGCGCCAGCAGCCCCGATGGACAGAGAATCTATGGCTACACCTTC
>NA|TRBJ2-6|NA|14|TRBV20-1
CSASSGAGANVLTF
TGCAGTGCTAGTTCCGGGGCTGGGGCCAACGTCCTGACTTTC
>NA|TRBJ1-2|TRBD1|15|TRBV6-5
CASSYFRTGNYGYTF
TGTGCCAGCAGTTACTTCCGGACAGGGAACTATGGCTACACCTTC
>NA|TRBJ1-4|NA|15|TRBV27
CASSGGFTTNEKLFF
TGTGCCAGCAGTGGGGGGTTTACAACTAATGAAAAACTGTTTTTT
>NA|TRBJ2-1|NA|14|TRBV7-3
CASSPGGAYNEQFF
TGTGCCAGCAGCCCCGGAGGGGCTTACAATGAGCAGTTCTTC
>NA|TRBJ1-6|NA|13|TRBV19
CASSSAAYSPLHF
TGTGCCAGTAGTTCGGCAGCGTATTCACCCCTCCACTTT
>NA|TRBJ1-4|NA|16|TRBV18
CASSPETPATNEKLFF
TGTGCCAGCTCACCAGAGACACCTGCAACTAATGAAAAACTGTTTTTT
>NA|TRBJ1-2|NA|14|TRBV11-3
CASSLGLADYGCTF
TGTGCCAGCAGCTTAGGGTTAGCGGACTATGGCTGCACCTTC
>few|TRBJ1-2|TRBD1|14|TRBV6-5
CASGTEYTNYGYTF
TGTGCCAGCGGGACAGAATATACTAACTATGGCTACACCTTC
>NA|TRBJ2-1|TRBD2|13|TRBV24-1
CATSGGGVNEQFF
TGTGCCACCAGTGGCGGGGGGGTGAATGAGCAGTTCTTC
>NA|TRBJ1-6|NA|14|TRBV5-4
CASSSQQNHSPLHF
TGTGCCAGCAGCTCCCAACAAAACCATTCACCCCTCCACTTT
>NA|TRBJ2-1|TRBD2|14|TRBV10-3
CAISDQRGGYEQFF
TGTGCCATCAGTGACCAGCGGGGGGGCTATGAGCAGTTCTTC
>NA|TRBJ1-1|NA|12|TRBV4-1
CASSRPGSEAFF
TGCGCCAGCAGCCGTCCGGGTTCTGAAGCTTTCTTT
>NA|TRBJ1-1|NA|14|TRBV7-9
CASSLIAADTEAFF
TGTGCCAGCAGCTTAATCGCGGCAGACACTGAAGCTTTCTTT
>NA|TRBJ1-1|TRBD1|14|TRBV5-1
CASSQGALNTEAFF
TGCGCCAGCAGTCAGGGGGCCCTGAACACTGAAGCTTTCTTT
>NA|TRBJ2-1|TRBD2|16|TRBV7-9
CASSLEVSGGGGEQFF
TGTGCCAGCAGCTTAGAGGTTAGCGGGGGGGGTGGTGAGCAGTTCTTC
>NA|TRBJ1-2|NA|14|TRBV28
CASSLTRGDYGYTF
TGTGCCAGCAGTTTAACGCGGGGCGACTATGGCTACACCTTC
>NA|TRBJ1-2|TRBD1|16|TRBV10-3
CAISEYRGRFNYGYTF
TGTGCCATCAGTGAGTACAGGGGGCGATTTAACTATGGCTACACCTTC
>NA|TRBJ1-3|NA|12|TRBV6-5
CASISSGNTIYF
TGTGCCAGCATTAGCTCTGGAAACACCATATATTTT
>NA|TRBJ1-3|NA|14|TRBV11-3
CASSGDSSGNTIYF
TGTGCCAGCAGCGGTGACAGCTCTGGAAACACCATATATTTT
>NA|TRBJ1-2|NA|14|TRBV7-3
CASSPSPGIPGYTF
TGTGCCAGCAGCCCCTCCCCAGGGATCCCTGGCTACACCTTC
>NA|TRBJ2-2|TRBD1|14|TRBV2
CASSAQGDVGELFF
TGTGCCAGCAGTGCGCAGGGGGACGTCGGGGAGCTGTTTTTT
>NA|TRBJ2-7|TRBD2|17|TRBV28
CASSSTSGRARFGEQYF
TGTGCCAGCAGTTCGACTAGCGGGAGGGCCCGATTTGGAGAGCAGTACTTC
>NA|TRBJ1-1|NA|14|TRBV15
CATSSPGIGIEAFF
TGTGCCACCAGCTCCCCGGGAATTGGGATTGAAGCTTTCTTT
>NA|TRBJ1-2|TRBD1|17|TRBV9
CASSGGQGEVSNYGYTF
TGTGCCAGCAGCGGGGGACAGGGAGAAGTATCGAACTATGGCTACACCTTC
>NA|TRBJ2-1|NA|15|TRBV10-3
CAISDSGRSYNEQFF
TGTGCCATCAGTGATTCAGGGCGATCCTACAATGAGCAGTTCTTC
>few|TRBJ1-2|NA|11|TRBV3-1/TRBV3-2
CASSRLPVVTF
TGTGCCAGCAGTCGTTTGCCGGTCGTCACCTTC
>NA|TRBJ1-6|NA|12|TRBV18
CASAKGNSPLHF
TGTGCCAGCGCAAAGGGGAATTCACCCCTCCACTTT
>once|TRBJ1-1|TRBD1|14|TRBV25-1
CASRGGQGLSEAFF
TGTGCCAGCAGGGGCGGACAGGGGCTGTCTGAAGCTTTCTTT
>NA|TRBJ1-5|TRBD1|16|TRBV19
CASSTRTGGDNQPQHF
TGTGCCAGTAGTACCCGGACAGGGGGGGACAATCAGCCCCAGCATTTT
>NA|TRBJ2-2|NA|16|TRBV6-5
CASSYSQGSITGELFF
TGTGCCAGCAGTTACTCGCAGGGGAGTATCACCGGGGAGCTGTTTTTT